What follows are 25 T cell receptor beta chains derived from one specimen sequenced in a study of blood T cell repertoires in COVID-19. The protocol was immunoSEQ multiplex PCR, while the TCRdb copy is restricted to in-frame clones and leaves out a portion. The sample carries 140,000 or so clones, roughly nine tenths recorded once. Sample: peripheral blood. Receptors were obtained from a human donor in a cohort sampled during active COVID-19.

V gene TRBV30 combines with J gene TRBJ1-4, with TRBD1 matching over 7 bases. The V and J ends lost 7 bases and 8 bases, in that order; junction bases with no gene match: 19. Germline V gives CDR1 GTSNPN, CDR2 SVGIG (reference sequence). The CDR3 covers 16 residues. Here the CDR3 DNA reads TGTGCCTACCCAAAGGGGGGAAACAGGGGACGGGAAAAACTGTTTTTT. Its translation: CAYPKGGNRGREKLFF. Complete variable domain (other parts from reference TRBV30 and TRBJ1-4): SQTIHQWPATLVQPVGSPLSLECTVEGTSNPNLYWYRQAAGRGLQLLFYSVGIGQISSEVPQNLSASRPQDRQFILSSKKLLLSDSGFYLCAYPKGGNRGREKLFFGSGTQLSVL.

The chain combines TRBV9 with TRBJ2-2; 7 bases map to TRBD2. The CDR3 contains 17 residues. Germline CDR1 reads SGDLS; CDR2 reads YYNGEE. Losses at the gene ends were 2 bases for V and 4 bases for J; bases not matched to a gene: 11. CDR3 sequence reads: CASSVSPSGLSTGELFF. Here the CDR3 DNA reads TGTGCCAGCAGCGTCTCCCCTAGCGGTCTCAGCACCGGGGAGCTGTTTTTT. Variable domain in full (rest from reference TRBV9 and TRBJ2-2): DSGVTQTPKHLITATGQRVTLRCSPRSGDLSVYWYQQSLDQGLQFLIQYYNGEERAKGNILERFSAQQFPDLHSELNLSSLELGDSALYFCASSVSPSGLSTGELFFGEGSRLTVL.

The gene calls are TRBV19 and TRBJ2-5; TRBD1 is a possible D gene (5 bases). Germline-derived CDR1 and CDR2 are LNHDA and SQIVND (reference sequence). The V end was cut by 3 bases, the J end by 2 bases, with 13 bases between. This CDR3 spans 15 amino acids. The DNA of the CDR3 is TGTGCCAGTAGTATCTGGGGCGGCAGGCAAGAGACCCAGTACTTC. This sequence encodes CASSIWGGRQETQYF.

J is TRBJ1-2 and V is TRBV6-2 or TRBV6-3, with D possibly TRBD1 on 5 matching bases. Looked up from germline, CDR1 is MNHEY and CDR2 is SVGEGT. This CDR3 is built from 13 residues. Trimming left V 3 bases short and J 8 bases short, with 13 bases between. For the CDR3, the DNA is TGTGCCAGCAGTTATTCTTCAGGGAACGGCTACACCTTC. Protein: CASSYSSGNGYTF.

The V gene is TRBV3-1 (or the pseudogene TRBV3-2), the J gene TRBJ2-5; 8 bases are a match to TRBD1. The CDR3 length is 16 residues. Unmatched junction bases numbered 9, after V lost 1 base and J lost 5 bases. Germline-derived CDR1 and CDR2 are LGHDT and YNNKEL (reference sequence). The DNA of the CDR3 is TGTGCCAGCAGCCAAGTTGGACAGGGTGAGGAGGAGACCCAGTACTTC. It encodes CASSQVGQGEEETQYF.

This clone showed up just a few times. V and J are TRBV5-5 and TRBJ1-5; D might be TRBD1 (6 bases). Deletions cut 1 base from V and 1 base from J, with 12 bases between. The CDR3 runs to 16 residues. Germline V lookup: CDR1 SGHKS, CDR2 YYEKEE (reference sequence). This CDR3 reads CASSLLPGVSNQPQHF. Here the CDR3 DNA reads TGTGCCAGCAGCTTGCTTCCAGGGGTGAGCAATCAGCCCCAGCATTTT.

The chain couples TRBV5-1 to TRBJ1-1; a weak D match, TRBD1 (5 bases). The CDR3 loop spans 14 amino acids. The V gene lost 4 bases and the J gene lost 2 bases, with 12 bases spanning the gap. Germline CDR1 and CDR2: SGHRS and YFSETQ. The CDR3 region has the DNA TGCGCCAGCAGCCCGCAGGGAGGTAACACTGAAGCTTTCTTT. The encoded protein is CASSPQGGNTEAFF.

CDR3 bases: TGTGCCAGCAGCCAAATTCGGTTGAGCACTGAAGCTTTCTTT. This encodes CASSQIRLSTEAFF. The chain carries TRBV14 and TRBJ1-1; D is ambiguous. V shed 2 bases and J shed 4 bases, with 11 bases lying between them. This CDR3 spans 14 amino acids. CDR1 and CDR2 from the germline V gene are SGHDN and FVKESK.

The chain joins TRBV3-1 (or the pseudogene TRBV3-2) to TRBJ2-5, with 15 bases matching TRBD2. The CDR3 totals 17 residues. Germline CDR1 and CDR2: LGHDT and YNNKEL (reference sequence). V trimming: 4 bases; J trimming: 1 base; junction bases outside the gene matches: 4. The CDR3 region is CASSPGTSGGFQETQYF. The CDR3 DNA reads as TGTGCCAGCAGCCCTGGGACTAGCGGGGGGTTCCAAGAGACCCAGTACTTC.

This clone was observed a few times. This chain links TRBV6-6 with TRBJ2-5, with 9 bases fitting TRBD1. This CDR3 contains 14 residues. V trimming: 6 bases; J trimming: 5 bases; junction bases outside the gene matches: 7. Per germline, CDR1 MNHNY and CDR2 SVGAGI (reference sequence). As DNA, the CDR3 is TGTGCCAGCAGGCCGACAGGGGGATCGGAGACCCAGTACTTC. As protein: CASRPTGGSETQYF.

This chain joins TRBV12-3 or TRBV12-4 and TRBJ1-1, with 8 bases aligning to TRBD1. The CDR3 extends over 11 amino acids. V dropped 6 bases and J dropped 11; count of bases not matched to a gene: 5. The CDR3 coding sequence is TGTGCCAGCAGCCAGACAGGGGATGCTTTCTTT. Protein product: CASSQTGDAFF.

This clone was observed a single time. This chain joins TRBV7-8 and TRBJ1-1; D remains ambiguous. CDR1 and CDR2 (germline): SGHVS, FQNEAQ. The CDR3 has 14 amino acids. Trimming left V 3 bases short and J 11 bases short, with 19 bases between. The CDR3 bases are TGTGCCAGCAGCTTGGATTCGTGGAGAACAAGGGCTTTCTTT. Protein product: CASSLDSWRTRAFF.

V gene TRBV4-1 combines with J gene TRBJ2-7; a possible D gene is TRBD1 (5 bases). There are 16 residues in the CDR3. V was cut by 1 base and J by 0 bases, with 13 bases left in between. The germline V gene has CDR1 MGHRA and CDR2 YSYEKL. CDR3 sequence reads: CASSQGQGKRSYEQYF. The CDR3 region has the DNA TGCGCCAGCAGCCAAGGTCAGGGCAAACGCTCCTACGAGCAGTACTTC.

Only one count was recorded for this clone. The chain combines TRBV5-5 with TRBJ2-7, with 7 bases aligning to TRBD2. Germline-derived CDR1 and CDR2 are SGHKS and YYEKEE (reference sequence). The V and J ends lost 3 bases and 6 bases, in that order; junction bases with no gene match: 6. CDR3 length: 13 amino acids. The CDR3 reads CASSWRLAGEQYF. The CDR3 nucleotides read TGTGCCAGCAGCTGGCGACTAGCTGGCGAGCAGTACTTC.

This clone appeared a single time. For the CDR3, the DNA is TGTGCCAGCAGCCCAACTGGGGAGGGCGGGGAGCTGTTTTTT. Its protein product is CASSPTGEGGELFF. The chain joins TRBV3-1 (or the pseudogene TRBV3-2) to TRBJ2-2; 7 nucleotides match TRBD2. CDR1 and CDR2 (germline): LGHDT, YNNKEL (reference sequence). The CDR3 is 14 residues long. Trimming removed 4 bases from V and 7 bases from J; junction bases left unmatched: 6.

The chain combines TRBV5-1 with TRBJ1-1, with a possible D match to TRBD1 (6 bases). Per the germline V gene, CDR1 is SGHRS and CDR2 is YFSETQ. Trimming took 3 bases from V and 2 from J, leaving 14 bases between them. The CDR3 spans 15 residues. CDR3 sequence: CASSSPGAPNTEAFF. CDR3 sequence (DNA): TGCGCCAGCAGCTCACCAGGGGCCCCCAACACTGAAGCTTTCTTT.

CDR3 sequence reads: CASSQGTGNYGYTF. The CDR3 nucleotides read TGTGCCAGCAGCCAAGGGACAGGCAACTATGGCTACACCTTC. The rearrangement links TRBV7-2 to TRBJ1-2; TRBD1 matches 8 bases. The CDR3 is made up of 14 amino acids. V shed 5 bases, J shed 2 bases, and the junction held 4 bases outside the gene matches. The V gene's germline CDR1 is SGHTA and CDR2 FQGNSA.

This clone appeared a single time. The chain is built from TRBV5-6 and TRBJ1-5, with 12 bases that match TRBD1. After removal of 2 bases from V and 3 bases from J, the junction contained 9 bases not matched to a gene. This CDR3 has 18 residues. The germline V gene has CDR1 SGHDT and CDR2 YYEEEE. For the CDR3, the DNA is TGTGCCAGCAGCTTAACCGGGACAGGGGGCATGAACAATCAGCCCCAGCATTTT. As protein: CASSLTGTGGMNNQPQHF.

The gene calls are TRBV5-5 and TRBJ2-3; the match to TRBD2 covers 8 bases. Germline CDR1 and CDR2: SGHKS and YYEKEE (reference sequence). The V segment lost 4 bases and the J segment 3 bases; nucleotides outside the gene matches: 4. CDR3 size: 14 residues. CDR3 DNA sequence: TGTGCCAGCAGCAGGGGACTAGGGACAGATACGCAGTATTTT. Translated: CASSRGLGTDTQYF.

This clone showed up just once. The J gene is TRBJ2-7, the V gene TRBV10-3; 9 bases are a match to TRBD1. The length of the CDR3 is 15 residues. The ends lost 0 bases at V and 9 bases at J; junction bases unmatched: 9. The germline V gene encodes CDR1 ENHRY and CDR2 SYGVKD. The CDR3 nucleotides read TGTGCCATCAGTGAGTCATGGGACAGGGCCCCGTCGCAGTACTTC. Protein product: CAISESWDRAPSQYF.

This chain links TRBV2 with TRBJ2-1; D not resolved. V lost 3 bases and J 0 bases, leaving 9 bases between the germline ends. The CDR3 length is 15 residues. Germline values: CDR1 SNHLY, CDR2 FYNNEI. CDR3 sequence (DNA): TGTGCCAGCAGTGACGGCCGGAGCTCCTACAATGAGCAGTTCTTC. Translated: CASSDGRSSYNEQFF.

Here the CDR3 DNA reads TGTGCCAGCAGCCGATCGGCAGGGTCGCCAGACACTGAAGCTTTCTTT. Translating it yields CASSRSAGSPDTEAFF. This sequence joins TRBV5-4 and TRBJ1-1; D perhaps matches TRBD1 (5 bases). The CDR3 is 16 residues long. The V and J ends lost 4 bases and 3 bases respectively, with 19 bases between them. Germline CDR1 reads SGHNT; CDR2 reads YYREEE (reference sequence).

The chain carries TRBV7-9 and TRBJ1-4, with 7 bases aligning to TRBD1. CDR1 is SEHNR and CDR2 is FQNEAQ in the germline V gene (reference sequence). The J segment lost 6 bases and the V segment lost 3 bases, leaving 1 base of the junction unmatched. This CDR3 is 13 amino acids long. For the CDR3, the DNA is TGTGCCAGCAGCTTCAGGGGGGATGAAAAACTGTTTTTT. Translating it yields CASSFRGDEKLFF.

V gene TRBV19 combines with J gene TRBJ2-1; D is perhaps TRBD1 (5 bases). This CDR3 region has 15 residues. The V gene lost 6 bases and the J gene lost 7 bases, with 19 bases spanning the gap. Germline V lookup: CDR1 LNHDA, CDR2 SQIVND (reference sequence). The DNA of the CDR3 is TGTGCCAGTAGACAGGTGGACCGGATGGGAAATGAGCAGTTCTTC. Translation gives CASRQVDRMGNEQFF.

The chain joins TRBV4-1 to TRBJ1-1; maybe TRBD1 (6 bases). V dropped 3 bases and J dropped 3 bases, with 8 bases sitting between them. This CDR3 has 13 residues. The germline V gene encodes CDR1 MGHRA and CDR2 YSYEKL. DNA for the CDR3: TGCGCCAGCAGCCAGGGACATGACACTGAAGCTTTCTTT. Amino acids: CASSQGHDTEAFF.